What follows describes a single T cell receptor (beta chain). The data belong to a study of blood T cell repertoires in COVID-19. Study background: Both acute and convalescent COVID-19 samples were obtained from the United States, Italy and Spain. PBMCs, B-cell-depleted T cells, or T cells provided the cDNA or gDNA that made up the material.

In the authors' workflow: Amplification of reference gene primers provided the estimated nucleated cell counts. Sequenced by immunoSEQ multiplex PCR; TCRdb stores in-frame clones only, minus some. The V and J calls and the clone size are those of that table, but D and trimming were determined from the DNA. The sample shows roughly 150,000 clones, around 74% of them seen only once. The CDR3 runs to 15 residues. The V gene lost 0 bases and the J gene lost 4 bases, with 11 bases spanning the gap. The germline gives CDR1 MNHEY, CDR2 SMNVEV (reference sequence). The sequenced sample was peripheral blood. The source is an elderly woman with acute or convalescent COVID-19. The rearrangement joins TRBV27 to TRBJ2-3; D is undetermined. CDR3 in DNA: TGTGCCAGCAGTTTATCCCGTCCCCCTTCAGATACGCAGTATTTT. Encoded protein: CASSLSRPPSDTQYF.